The 18 T cell receptor beta chains listed next were all sequenced from one sample in a study of T-cell memory formation after mild COVID-19. MiXCR was run by TCRdb on the 5' RACE reads, yielding one entry per CDR3 protein. The sample contains about 300,000 distinct CDR3 sequences, 15% to 20% of which appear only once. The specimen sequenced was PBMCs or a T cell subset sorted from them (not recorded which). These TCRs come from a man younger than 35 who had mild COVID-19 (a few samples of this study predate the infection). Cell type and time point are not known.

This clonotype came up a few times. The rearrangement links TRBV3-1 to TRBJ1-6; 7 nucleotides match TRBD1. J gave up 5 bases and V 8 bases, and 9 bases lay outside the gene matches. Per the germline V gene, CDR1 is LGHDT and CDR2 is YNNKEL (reference sequence). The CDR3 is 15 amino acids. CDR3 protein: CASRWGQTNNSPLHF. CDR3 bases: TGTGCCAGCCGCTGGGGACAGACGAATAATTCACCCCTCCACTTT. Complete variable domain (other parts from reference TRBV3-1 and TRBJ1-6): DTAVSQTPKYLVTQMGNDKSIKCEQNLGHDTMYWYKQDSKKFLKIMFSYNNKELIINETVPNRFSPKSPDKAHLNLHINSLELGDSAVYFCASRWGQTNNSPLHFGNGTRLTVT.

This clonotype was recorded at least ten times. The J gene is TRBJ1-3, the V gene TRBV20-1; 9 nucleotides line up with TRBD1. The CDR3 is 15 residues long. J gave up 7 bases and V 2 bases, and 9 bases lay outside the gene matches. CDR1 is DFQATT, CDR2 SNEGSKA, per germline (reference sequence). The CDR3, as DNA: TGCAGTGCTAGAACGGCCGGGACAGGGACGAACACCATATATTTT. Translating it yields CSARTAGTGTNTIYF.

This clonotype was counted a few times. V gene TRBV12-3 or TRBV12-4 combines with J gene TRBJ1-5; D remains unclear. The germline V and J ends were trimmed by 5 bases and 7 bases, with 12 bases remaining between them. The CDR3 runs to 13 residues. The CDR3 loop is CASSRPGRQPQHF. As DNA, the CDR3 is TGTGCCAGCAGTCGACCGGGCCGGCAGCCCCAGCATTTT.

The chain couples TRBV28 to TRBJ2-7; D perhaps matches TRBD1 (5 bases). CDR3 length equals 15 residues. Germline V gene data show CDR1 as MDHEN and CDR2 as SYDVKM. Trimming cost V 5 bases and J 4 bases, with 18 bases left between them. CDR3: CASSPGLAPRYEQYF. CDR3 coding DNA: TGTGCCAGCAGTCCAGGGCTTGCCCCTAGATACGAGCAGTACTTC.

The CDR3 loop reads CSARRGLGNTEAFF. CDR3 DNA: TGCAGTGCTAGGAGGGGGCTGGGGAACACTGAAGCTTTCTTT. The V call is TRBV20-1, the J call TRBJ1-1; TRBD1 matches at 7 bases. J gave up 1 base and V 3 bases, and 5 bases lay outside the gene matches. CDR3 length: 14 amino acids. Germline V lookup: CDR1 DFQATT, CDR2 SNEGSKA (reference sequence).

This clonotype was seen more than once but under ten times. The rearrangement links TRBV6-5 to TRBJ1-2; D remains ambiguous. Germline CDR1 is MNHEY and CDR2 is SVGAGI. The germline V and J ends were trimmed by 0 bases and 1 base, with 9 bases remaining between them. This CDR3 region has 15 residues. The CDR3 region is CASSYSSADNYGYTF. CDR3 in DNA: TGTGCCAGCAGTTACTCTTCGGCTGATAACTATGGCTACACCTTC.

For the CDR3, the DNA is TGTGCCAGCAGCGTCATGGGGAAAGAGACCCAGTACTTC. Translation: CASSVMGKETQYF. This chain uses TRBV9 with TRBJ2-5; D is undetermined. CDR3 size: 13 residues. V lost 2 bases and J 3 bases, leaving 8 bases between the germline ends. Germline lookup yields CDR1 SGDLS and CDR2 YYNGEE.

This clonotype was found a few times. The rearrangement joins TRBV20-1 to TRBJ2-7; D is tentatively TRBD1 or TRBD2 (5 bases each). Trimming pared 3 bases from V and 4 bases from J, leaving 16 bases between. This CDR3 is 14 amino acids long. Germline lookup yields CDR1 DFQATT and CDR2 SNEGSKA (reference sequence). For the CDR3, the DNA is TGCAGTGCTAGTGGCCGAGCCGGGACGTACGAGCAGTACTTC. This sequence encodes CSASGRAGTYEQYF.

This clonotype came up a few times. The V call is TRBV15, the J call TRBJ1-1; D perhaps matches TRBD1 (6 bases). Germline V gene sequence: CDR1 LNHNV, CDR2 YYDKDF (reference sequence). The V gene lost 1 base and the J gene lost 0 bases, with 9 bases spanning the gap. The CDR3 is made up of 15 amino acids. The CDR3, as DNA: TGTGCCACCAGCAGAGCGCAGGGGATGAACACTGAAGCTTTCTTT. Translation: CATSRAQGMNTEAFF.

The V and J genes are TRBV20-1 and TRBJ2-6, with D hard to call. The germline CDR1 and CDR2 sequences are DFQATT and SNEGSKA (reference sequence). This CDR3 region has 12 residues. Trimming took off 1 base at V and 3 bases at J, with 1 base between the two ends. CDR3 amino acids: CSARGGANVLTF. CDR3 coding DNA: TGCAGTGCTAGAGGTGGGGCCAACGTCCTGACTTTC.

The sample holds a few counts of this clonotype. The V and J genes are TRBV18 and TRBJ2-2; D perhaps matches TRBD2 (6 bases). This CDR3 contains 16 residues. Germline V gene lookup returns CDR1 KGHSH and CDR2 LQKENI. Trimming removed 3 bases from V and 0 bases from J, with 11 bases in between. CDR3 DNA sequence: TGTGCCAGCTCACCGGTAGCGGTCGCGAACACCGGGGAGCTGTTTTTT. This sequence encodes CASSPVAVANTGELFF.

This chain uses TRBV10-2 with TRBJ1-5, with D tentatively TRBD1 (6 bases). V lost 6 bases, J lost 6 bases, and 18 bases lay in between. The CDR3 totals 15 residues. Germline V gene sequence: CDR1 WSHSY, CDR2 SAAADI. CDR3 DNA: TGCGCCAGCAGGTCAGGGGCAGGGGTGGCTCAGCCCCAGCATTTT. This translates into CASRSGAGVAQPQHF.

The rearrangement links TRBV6-5 to TRBJ1-1; a possible D gene is TRBD1 (6 bases). Deletions cut 2 bases from V and 5 bases from J, with 12 bases between. The germline gives CDR1 MNHEY, CDR2 SVGAGI. The CDR3 is 14 residues long. The CDR3 loop reads CASSYLKRGTEAFF. The CDR3 DNA reads as TGTGCCAGCAGTTACCTAAAAAGGGGGACTGAAGCTTTCTTT.

The gene calls are TRBV18 and TRBJ1-5, with D possibly being TRBD1 (6 bases). The CDR3 covers 16 residues. V lost 6 bases, J lost 5 bases, and 20 bases lay in between. In germline, CDR1 is KGHSH, CDR2 LQKENI. The CDR3: CASSDSLDRTDQPQHF. For the CDR3, the DNA is TGTGCCAGCTCTGACTCCTTGGACAGAACCGATCAGCCCCAGCATTTT.

The chain is built from TRBV28 and TRBJ2-4; 7 nucleotides align to TRBD2. The length of the CDR3 is 14 residues. Germline CDR1 and CDR2: MDHEN and SYDVKM. The trim removed 6 bases at V and 6 bases at J, leaving 8 bases unmatched. The CDR3 region is CASSSRASGNIQYF. In nucleotides, the CDR3 is TGTGCCAGCAGCTCTAGGGCTAGCGGAAACATTCAGTACTTC.

The rearrangement links TRBV7-2 to TRBJ2-5, with D possibly being TRBD1 (6 bases). This CDR3 spans 15 amino acids. Germline V lookup: CDR1 SGHTA, CDR2 FQGNSA. Trimming pared 5 bases from V and 1 base from J, leaving 14 bases between. As DNA, the CDR3 is TGTGCCAGCAGCCCGGTTTTGGACAGCCAAGAGACCCAGTACTTC. This translates into CASSPVLDSQETQYF.

The chain uses TRBV6-5 and TRBJ2-7, with 8 nucleotides matching TRBD1. After removal of 4 bases from V and 6 bases from J, the junction contained 5 bases not matched to a gene. The CDR3 is made up of 13 amino acids. Germline values: CDR1 MNHEY, CDR2 SVGAGI. CDR3 protein: CASSSGTGSEQYV. Here the CDR3 DNA reads TGTGCCAGCAGTTCCGGGACAGGCTCCGAGCAGTACGTC.

This clonotype was seen only a few times. The chain recombines TRBV7-9 with TRBJ1-1; D ambiguous. The V end lost 1 base, the J end lost 0 bases, and 15 bases lay between the germline ends. The CDR3 contains 17 residues. Germline values: CDR1 SEHNR, CDR2 FQNEAQ (reference sequence). CDR3 residues: CASSLGSGRRMNTEAFF. The CDR3 DNA sequence: TGTGCCAGCAGCTTAGGATCCGGCCGTAGAATGAACACTGAAGCTTTCTTT.